The 26 T cell receptor beta chains below were found in one sample sequenced in a study of blood T cell repertoires in COVID-19. The repertoire was sequenced with immunoSEQ multiplex PCR; TCRdb's copy has only in-frame clones and lacks some. The sample lists 200,000 or so clones; over 75% were seen once. Specimen: peripheral blood. The receptors here all came from a man aged 50-60 years with COVID-19, enrolled during active disease.

The CDR3 loop reads CASSLQGAHTGELFF. In nucleotides, the CDR3 is TGCGCCAGCAGCTTACAGGGGGCTCACACCGGGGAGCTGTTTTTT. This chain connects TRBV5-1 to TRBJ2-2; the match to TRBD1 covers 9 bases. Germline V CDR1 and CDR2: SGHRS, YFSETQ. The V segment lost 2 bases and the J segment 3 bases; nucleotides outside the gene matches: 2. This CDR3 comprises 15 residues.

This chain uses TRBV5-4 with TRBJ1-1, with D hard to call. CDR3 length equals 12 residues. Trimming removed 0 bases from V and 2 bases from J, with 2 bases in between. CDR1 is SGHNT, CDR2 YYREEE, per germline (reference sequence). CDR3 residues: CASSLVNTEAFF. CDR3 coding DNA: TGTGCCAGCAGCTTGGTAAACACTGAAGCTTTCTTT. Based on the CDR3 plus reference TRBV5-4 and TRBJ1-1, the full variable domain is ETGVTQSPTHLIKTRGQQVTLRCSSQSGHNTVSWYQQALGQGPQFIFQYYREEENGRGNFPPRFSGLQFPNYSSELNVNALELDDSALYLCASSLVNTEAFFGQGTRLTVV.

This clone was seen a single time. The J gene is TRBJ2-4, the V gene TRBV7-8; D call uncertain. Germline V lookup: CDR1 SGHVS, CDR2 FQNEAQ. Between the trimmed V and J ends, which lost 0 bases and 0 bases, there was a span of 21 bases. The CDR3 has 20 amino acids. CDR3 amino acids: CASSLAGTVTRRVAKNIQYF. In DNA, the CDR3 is TGTGCCAGCAGCTTAGCAGGTACAGTGACCCGCCGAGTAGCCAAAAACATTCAGTACTTC. The complete variable domain, with remaining parts taken from reference TRBV7-8 and TRBJ2-4, reads GAGVSQSPRYKVAKRGQDVALRCDPISGHVSLFWYQQALGQGPEFLTYFQNEAQLDKSGLPSDRFFAERPEGSVSTLKIQRTQQEDSAVYLCASSLAGTVTRRVAKNIQYFGAGTRLSVL.

Regarding this clone: The junction departs from germline at one end; a sequencing error may be responsible. V is TRBV28 and J is TRBJ2-5; TRBD1 aligns across 9 bases. The CDR3 loop spans 16 amino acids. Germline-derived CDR1 and CDR2 are MDHEN and SYDVKM. The CDR3 region has the DNA TGTGCCGGCAGTTCCCCGGGACAGGGTAGCAGAGAGACCCAGTACTTC. Residues: CAGSSPGQGSRETQYF.

This clone is a singleton in its sample. The rearrangement uses TRBV7-9 and TRBJ2-3, with D perhaps matching TRBD2 (5 bases). CDR3 length: 14 amino acids. The V gene's germline CDR1 is SEHNR and CDR2 FQNEAQ (reference sequence). The V and J ends lost 4 bases and 0 bases respectively, with 8 bases between them. In DNA, the CDR3 is TGTGCCAGCAGCTACGGACTGAGCACAGATACGCAGTATTTT. Translation: CASSYGLSTDTQYF. Full variable domain (outside the CDR3, taken from reference TRBV7-9 and TRBJ2-3): DTGVSQNPRHKITKRGQNVTFRCDPISEHNRLYWYRQTLGQGPEFLTYFQNEAQLEKSRLLSDRFSAERPKGSFSTLEIQRTEQGDSAMYLCASSYGLSTDTQYFGPGTRLTVL.

On this clone: The sample contains more than one DNA sequence encoding this CDR3. The chain links TRBV24-1 to TRBJ2-3, with 9 positions matching TRBD2. Germline trimming cut 1 base from V and 4 bases from J; bases unmatched to any gene: 5. The CDR3 runs to 16 residues. Germline CDR1 KGHDR, CDR2 SFDVKD. CDR3 residues: CATSDLTRGGADTQYF. The CDR3 DNA follows: TGTGCCACCAGTGATTTAACGCGGGGGGGGGCAGATACGCAGTATTTT.

The chain has TRBV15 and TRBJ2-5, with D perhaps matching TRBD1 (5 bases). The V gene lost 1 base and the J gene lost 3 bases, with 9 bases spanning the gap. Germline CDR1 and CDR2: LNHNV and YYDKDF (reference sequence). The CDR3 totals 14 residues. The CDR3 is CATSRVAGKETQYF. Here the CDR3 DNA reads TGTGCCACCAGCAGAGTAGCAGGGAAAGAGACCCAGTACTTC.

V gene TRBV29-1 combines with J gene TRBJ2-6; TRBD1 matches at 8 bases. The V gene's germline CDR1 is SQVTM and CDR2 ANQGSEA. J gave up 0 bases and V 5 bases, and 3 bases lay outside the gene matches. This CDR3 has 15 residues. The CDR3 region is CSVLTGASGANVLTF. As DNA, the CDR3 is TGCAGCGTTCTGACAGGGGCCTCTGGGGCCAACGTCCTGACTTTC. Drawing the rest from reference TRBV29-1 and TRBJ2-6, the complete variable domain is SAVISQKPSRDICQRGTSLTIQCQVDSQVTMMFWYRQQPGQSLTLIATANQGSEATYESGFVIDKFPISRPNLTFSTLTVSNMSPEDSSIYLCSVLTGASGANVLTFGAGSRLTVL.

This chain joins TRBV9 and TRBJ2-2; the D gene is possibly TRBD2 (5 bases). CDR3 size: 15 residues. Per the germline V gene, CDR1 is SGDLS and CDR2 is YYNGEE. The V end was cut by 4 bases, the J end by 4 bases, with 14 bases between. The CDR3, as DNA: TGTGCCAGCAGCCCCCGGGTAGCGACCACCGGGGAGCTGTTTTTT. Translated, it gives CASSPRVATTGELFF.

This clone was detected only once. The V call is TRBV28, the J call TRBJ2-7; no definite D call. The length of the CDR3 is 15 residues. Germline V gene data show CDR1 as MDHEN and CDR2 as SYDVKM. V lost 8 bases to trimming and J lost 0 bases, with 17 bases between them. CDR3: CASLSGNLLSYEQYF. CDR3 nucleotides: TGTGCCAGCTTGTCTGGTAATTTACTCTCCTACGAGCAGTACTTC.

V gene TRBV28 combines with J gene TRBJ2-3; possibly TRBD1 for D (6 bases). The germline CDR1 and CDR2 sequences are MDHEN and SYDVKM. CDR3 size: 14 residues. V dropped 6 bases and J dropped 0 bases, with 10 bases sitting between them. The CDR3 DNA follows: TGTGCCAGCAGCTCAGGGGCGAGCACAGATACGCAGTATTTT. Encoded protein: CASSSGASTDTQYF.

The gene calls are TRBV5-1 and TRBJ2-7, with a weak D call TRBD2 (5 bases). This CDR3 is built from 14 residues. Trimming removed 3 bases from V and 4 bases from J, with 14 bases in between. Per the germline V gene, CDR1 is SGHRS and CDR2 is YFSETQ. The CDR3 sequence is CASSYEGSGYEQYF. As DNA, the CDR3 is TGCGCCAGCAGCTATGAGGGATCCGGGTACGAGCAGTACTTC.

The J gene is TRBJ2-3, the V gene TRBV6-5; 7 bases match TRBD2. CDR3 length equals 15 residues. Trimming cost V 6 bases and J 2 bases; bases outside gene matches: 8. Germline assignment: CDR1 MNHEY and CDR2 SVGAGI. This chain's CDR3 is CASSSGLGTTDTQYF. The DNA of the CDR3 is TGTGCCAGCAGCTCCGGACTAGGGACCACAGATACGCAGTATTTT.

This clone was seen a handful of times. The rearrangement links TRBV6-5 to TRBJ1-1, with D maybe TRBD1 (6 bases). V was shortened by 2 bases and J by 4 bases, with 14 bases between the two germline ends. From germline, CDR1 is MNHEY and CDR2 SVGAGI. The CDR3 totals 15 residues. CDR3 amino acids: CASSYGTGSVTEAFF. CDR3 bases: TGTGCCAGCAGTTACGGAACAGGGTCCGTCACTGAAGCTTTCTTT.

The rearrangement joins TRBV15 to TRBJ2-3, with D possibly being TRBD1 (6 bases). CDR1 LNHNV and CDR2 YYDKDF come from the germline V gene (reference sequence). V was cut by 1 base and J by 0 bases, with 8 bases left in between. The CDR3 contains 15 residues. CDR3 residues: CATSRGQESTDTQYF. CDR3 DNA sequence: TGTGCCACCAGCAGAGGACAGGAGAGCACAGATACGCAGTATTTT.

V gene TRBV5-5 combines with J gene TRBJ2-1, with 7 bases aligning to TRBD2. In germline, CDR1 is SGHKS, CDR2 YYEKEE (reference sequence). J gave up 7 bases and V 4 bases, and 8 bases lay outside the gene matches. This CDR3 is 14 amino acids long. CDR3: CASSPGGPVNEQFF. CDR3 nucleotides: TGTGCCAGCAGCCCGGGGGGACCAGTTAATGAGCAGTTCTTC.

The chain recombines TRBV3-1 (or the pseudogene TRBV3-2) with TRBJ1-3, with a tentative D call TRBD1 (6 bases). This CDR3 comprises 15 residues. The germline gives CDR1 LGHDT, CDR2 YNNKEL (reference sequence). Trimming left V 2 bases short and J 2 bases short, with 10 bases between. CDR3 sequence (DNA): TGTGCCAGCAGCCAAAATCAGGGGACTGGAAACACCATATATTTT. It codes for CASSQNQGTGNTIYF.

The rearrangement uses TRBV30 and TRBJ2-7, with 7 bases identical to TRBD1. The length of the CDR3 is 14 residues. Germline V gene sequence: CDR1 GTSNPN, CDR2 SVGIG (reference sequence). V shed 2 bases and J 0 bases; nucleotides not matched to a gene: 4. The CDR3 DNA follows: TGTGCCTGGAGTACCAGGACAGGCTCCTACGAGCAGTACTTC. Translating it yields CAWSTRTGSYEQYF.

The rearrangement uses TRBV5-1 and TRBJ1-2; D might be TRBD1 (6 bases). In germline, CDR1 is SGHRS, CDR2 YFSETQ. V was cut by 0 bases and J by 7 bases, with 19 bases left in between. The CDR3 length is 16 residues. CDR3 coding DNA: TGCGCCAGCAGCTTGGGGGCCAGGACAGAGAACAGTGGCTACACCTTC. Its protein is CASSLGARTENSGYTF.

This clone was seen only once. The chain couples TRBV5-6 to TRBJ2-5, with 9 bases identical to TRBD1. Germline V CDR1 and CDR2: SGHDT, YYEEEE. This CDR3 spans 17 amino acids. Trimming at V came to 0 bases and at J to 4 bases, leaving 10 bases not matched to a gene. CDR3 sequence: CASSLGGQGSFLETQYF. CDR3 sequence (DNA): TGTGCCAGCAGCTTGGGGGGACAGGGAAGTTTTTTAGAGACCCAGTACTTC.

The rearrangement uses TRBV7-9 and TRBJ1-3, with a weak D call TRBD1 (5 bases). Between the trimmed V and J ends, which lost 4 bases and 0 bases, there was a span of 10 bases. The CDR3 runs 15 residues. The germline gives CDR1 SEHNR, CDR2 FQNEAQ (reference sequence). The CDR3 is CASSSQGGSGNTIYF. The CDR3 coding sequence is TGTGCCAGCAGCTCCCAGGGTGGCTCTGGAAACACCATATATTTT.

The genes are TRBV5-6 and TRBJ1-4; D possibly corresponds to TRBD1 (5 bases). Trimming took off 1 base at V and 0 bases at J, with 7 bases between the two ends. The CDR3 loop spans 15 amino acids. Germline CDR1 is SGHDT and CDR2 is YYEEEE. The CDR3 region is CASSLWGATNEKLFF. The CDR3 bases are TGTGCCAGCAGCTTGTGGGGGGCAACTAATGAAAAACTGTTTTTT.

This chain connects TRBV9 to TRBJ2-5, with 14 bases matching TRBD2. Germline loops: CDR1 SGDLS, CDR2 YYNGEE. Trimming removed 0 bases from V and 5 bases from J; junction bases left unmatched: 0. This CDR3 region has 15 residues. The CDR3 DNA reads as TGTGCCAGCAGCGTAGGGACTAGCGGGGGGGAGACCCAGTACTTC. Residues: CASSVGTSGGETQYF.

This clone came up a few times. This chain connects TRBV5-8 to TRBJ2-2, with TRBD2 matching 8 bases. V dropped 2 bases and J dropped 5; count of bases not matched to a gene: 5. CDR1 SGHTS and CDR2 YDEGEE come from the germline V gene. The CDR3 consists of 15 residues. CDR3 sequence reads: CASSLLAEGTGELFF. CDR3 DNA: TGTGCCAGCAGCTTACTAGCGGAAGGGACCGGGGAGCTGTTTTTT.

This clone was picked up a small number of times. The chain employs TRBV7-9 and TRBJ1-6, with D maybe TRBD1 (5 bases). This CDR3 region has 15 residues. Per the germline V gene, CDR1 is SEHNR and CDR2 is FQNEAQ (reference sequence). Trimming took 5 bases from V and 10 from J, leaving 18 bases between them. CDR3 bases: TGTGCCAGCAGCCTCTTGGGGACTCGTGTGTCACCCCTCCACTTT. Translating gives CASSLLGTRVSPLHF.

This rearrangement joins TRBV6-4 to TRBJ2-2, with D tentatively TRBD2 (6 bases). The CDR3 covers 14 residues. V gave up 5 bases and J gave up 5 bases, with 12 bases separating them. Germline loops: CDR1 MRHNA, CDR2 SNTAGT. The chain's CDR3 is CASSQGGVTGELFF. CDR3 nucleotide sequence: TGTGCCAGCAGTCAGGGCGGGGTGACCGGGGAGCTGTTTTTT.